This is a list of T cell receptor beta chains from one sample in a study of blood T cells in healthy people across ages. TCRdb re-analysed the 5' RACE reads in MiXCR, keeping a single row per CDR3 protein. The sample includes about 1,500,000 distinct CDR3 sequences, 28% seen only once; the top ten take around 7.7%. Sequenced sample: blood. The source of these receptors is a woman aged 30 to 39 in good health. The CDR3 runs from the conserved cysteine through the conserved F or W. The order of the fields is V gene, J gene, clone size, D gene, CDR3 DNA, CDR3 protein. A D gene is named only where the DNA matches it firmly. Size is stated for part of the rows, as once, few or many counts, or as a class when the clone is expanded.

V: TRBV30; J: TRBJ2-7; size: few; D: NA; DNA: TGTGCGACGGAGGTGGCAGGGAAAGACGAGCAGTACTTC; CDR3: CATEVAGKDEQYF
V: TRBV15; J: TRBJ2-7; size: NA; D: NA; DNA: TGTGCCACCAGCCTCTGGGATTTGCTCGATGGGGCCTCCGAGCAGTACTTC; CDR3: CATSLWDLLDGASEQYF
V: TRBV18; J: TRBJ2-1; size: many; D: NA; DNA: TGTGCCAGCTCACCAATTAGTCCGGCCTCCAGTGGAGGAGTGGGCAATGAGCAGTTCTTC; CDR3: CASSPISPASSGGVGNEQFF
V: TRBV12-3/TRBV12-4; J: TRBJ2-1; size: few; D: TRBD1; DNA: TGTGCCAGCAGCCGAACCGGGACAGGGTTGAGCAATGAGCAGTTCTTC; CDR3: CASSRTGTGLSNEQFF
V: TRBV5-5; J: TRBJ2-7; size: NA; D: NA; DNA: TGTGCCAGCAGCCTTAGTACCTACAATGAGCAGTACTTC; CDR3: CASSLSTYNEQYF
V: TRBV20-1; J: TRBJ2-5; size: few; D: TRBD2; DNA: TGCAGTGCTTCAGCGGGGTCTCAAGAGACCCGGTACTTC; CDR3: CSASAGSQETRYF
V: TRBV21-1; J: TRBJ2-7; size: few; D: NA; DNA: TGTGCCAGCAGCAGACTAGCGGGGGGGCTTACAGGCGAGCAGTACTTC; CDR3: CASSRLAGGLTGEQYF
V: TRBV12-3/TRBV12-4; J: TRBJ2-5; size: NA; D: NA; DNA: TGTGCTAGCAGTTTTTGGGGGGCCGCCGGGGTCGGTGGGCAAGAGACCCAGGACTTC; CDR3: CASSFWGAAGVGGQETQDF
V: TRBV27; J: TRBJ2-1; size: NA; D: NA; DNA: TGTGCCAGCGGGTACTCTTCCTACAATGAGCAGTTCTTC; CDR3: CASGYSSYNEQFF
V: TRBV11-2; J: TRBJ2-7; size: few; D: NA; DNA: TGTGCCAGCAGCCCTGATCCGGGTCCGGGTGAGCAGTACTTC; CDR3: CASSPDPGPGEQYF
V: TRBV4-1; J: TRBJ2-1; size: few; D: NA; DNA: TGCGCCAGCAGTCGATTCGACAATGAGCAGTTCTTC; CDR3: CASSRFDNEQFF
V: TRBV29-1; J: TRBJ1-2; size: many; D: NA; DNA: TGCAGCGTTCATACAGGCTACTATGGCTACACCTTC; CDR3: CSVHTGYYGYTF
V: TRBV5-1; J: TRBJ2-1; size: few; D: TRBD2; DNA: TGCGCCAGCAGCGAACTAGCGGGGGGCGGGTGGTTGGAGCAGTTCTTC; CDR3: CASSELAGGGWLEQFF
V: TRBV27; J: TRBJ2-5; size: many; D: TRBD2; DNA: TGTGCCAGCAGTTTAGTGGGACTAGCGGGGGTAGAGACCCAGTACTTC; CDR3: CASSLVGLAGVETQYF
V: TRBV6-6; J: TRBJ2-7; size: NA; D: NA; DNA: TGTGCCAGCAGTTACACCGGGACAAACAATGAGCAGTACTTC; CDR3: CASSYTGTNNEQYF
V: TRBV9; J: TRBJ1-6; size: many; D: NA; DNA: TGTGCCAGCAGCAGCAGGGCGGCGGATTCACCCCTCCACTTT; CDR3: CASSSRAADSPLHF
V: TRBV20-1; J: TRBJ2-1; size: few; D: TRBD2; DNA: TGCAGTGCCTTTAGCGGGGGGGCCCACAATGAGCAGTTCTTC; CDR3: CSAFSGGAHNEQFF
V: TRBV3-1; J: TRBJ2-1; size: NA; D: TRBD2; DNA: TGTGCCAGCAGCCAAGAAGTTCGAGGACTAGCGGGAAAGCAGTTCTTC; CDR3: CASSQEVRGLAGKQFF
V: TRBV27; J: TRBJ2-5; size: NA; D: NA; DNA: TGTGCCAGCAGTTTAAGGCTCCGAGTGGGGACCCAGTACTTC; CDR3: CASSLRLRVGTQYF
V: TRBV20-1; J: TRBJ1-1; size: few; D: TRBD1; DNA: TGCAGTGCTGTGACAGGGGTATACACTGAAGCTTTCTTT; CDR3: CSAVTGVYTEAFF
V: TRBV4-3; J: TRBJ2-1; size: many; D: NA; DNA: TGCGCCAGCAGCCAAGATCGGGCTAGCCCCAATGAGCAGTTCTTC; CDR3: CASSQDRASPNEQFF
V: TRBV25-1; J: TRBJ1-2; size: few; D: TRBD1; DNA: TGTGCCAGCAGTGAATACAGGCAGGGGGCCACCGGGGGCTACACCTTC; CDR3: CASSEYRQGATGGYTF
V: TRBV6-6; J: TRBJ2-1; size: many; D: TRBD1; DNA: TGTGCCAGCAGGGGACAGGGGGGCAATGAGCAGTTCTTC; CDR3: CASRGQGGNEQFF